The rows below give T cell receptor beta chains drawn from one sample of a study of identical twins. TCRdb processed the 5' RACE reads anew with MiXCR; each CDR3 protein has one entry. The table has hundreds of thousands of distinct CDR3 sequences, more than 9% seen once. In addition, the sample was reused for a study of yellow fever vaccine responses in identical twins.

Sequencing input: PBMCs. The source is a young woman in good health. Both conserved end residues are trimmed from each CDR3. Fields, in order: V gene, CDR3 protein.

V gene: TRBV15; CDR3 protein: ATSRDGNSQETQY
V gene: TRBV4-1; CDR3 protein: ASSQVGTTDTQY
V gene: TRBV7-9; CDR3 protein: ASTRGQGLTDTQY
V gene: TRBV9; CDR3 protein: ASSVGTFYGYT
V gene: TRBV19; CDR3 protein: ASRPLGGRSPNTGELF
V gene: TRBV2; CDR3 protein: ASSEYSGRATDTQY
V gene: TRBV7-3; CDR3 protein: ASSDTSGRTNEQY
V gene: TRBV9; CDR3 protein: ASNPGGSGSFNEQF
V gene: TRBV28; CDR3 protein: ASSSRQGRALHTEAF
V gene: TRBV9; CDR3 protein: ASSADGQPGSRAF
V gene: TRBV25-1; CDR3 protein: ASSVTGSYEQY
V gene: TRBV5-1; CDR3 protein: ASSFRGPGDEQY
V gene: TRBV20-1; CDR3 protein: SAGGWTSGYGYT
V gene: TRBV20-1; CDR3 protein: SARRAGSSYNSPLH
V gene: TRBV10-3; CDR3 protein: AISERANQETQY
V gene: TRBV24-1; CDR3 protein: ATSDYGWRHNEQF
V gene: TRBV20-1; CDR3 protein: SARAWTSGRRGETQY
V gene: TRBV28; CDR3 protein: ASQAGGGYNEQF
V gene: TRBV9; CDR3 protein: ASSAWDSPNYGYT
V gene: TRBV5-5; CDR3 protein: ASSRTPRTSGETDTQY
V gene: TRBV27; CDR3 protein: ASSVSADYGYT
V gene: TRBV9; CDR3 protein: ASSVRDRGPYEQY
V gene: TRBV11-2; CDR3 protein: ASSLDSFGGLYGYT
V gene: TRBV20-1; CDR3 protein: SARAPGQGIPYEQY
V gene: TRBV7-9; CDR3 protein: ASSDRLAPNTGELF
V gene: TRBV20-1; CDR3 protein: SARPPNTGELF
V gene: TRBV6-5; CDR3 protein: ASSYWGGGTETQY
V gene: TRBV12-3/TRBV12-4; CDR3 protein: ASSLDRGRGNQPQH